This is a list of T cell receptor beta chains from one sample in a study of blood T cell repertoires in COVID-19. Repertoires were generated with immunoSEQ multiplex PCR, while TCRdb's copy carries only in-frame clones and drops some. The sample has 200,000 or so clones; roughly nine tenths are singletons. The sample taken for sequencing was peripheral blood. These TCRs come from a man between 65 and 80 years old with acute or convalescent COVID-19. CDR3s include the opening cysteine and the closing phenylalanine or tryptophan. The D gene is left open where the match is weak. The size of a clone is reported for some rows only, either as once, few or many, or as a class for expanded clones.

cdr3_aa: CASSNFPRGRTNTGELFF
cdr3_nt: TGTGCCAGTAGTAATTTTCCCCGAGGGCGGACGAACACCGGGGAGCTGTTTTTT
j_call: TRBJ2-2
clone_size: -
d_call: -
v_call: TRBV19

cdr3_aa: CASSLVGSREQYF
cdr3_nt: TGCGCCAGCAGCTTGGTAGGGAGCCGCGAGCAGTACTTC
j_call: TRBJ2-7
clone_size: -
d_call: -
v_call: TRBV5-1

cdr3_aa: CASGLGLSTGDSGTEAFF
cdr3_nt: TGTGCTAGTGGTTTGGGCCTATCGACAGGGGACTCCGGGACTGAAGCTTTCTTT
j_call: TRBJ1-1
clone_size: -
d_call: TRBD1
v_call: TRBV12-5

cdr3_aa: CASSVTGLEENEQFF
cdr3_nt: TGTGCCAGCAGCGTAACAGGACTAGAGGAAAATGAGCAGTTCTTC
j_call: TRBJ2-1
clone_size: -
d_call: TRBD2
v_call: TRBV9

cdr3_aa: CAFSGTSGRNEQFF
cdr3_nt: TGTGCCTTCTCCGGGACTAGCGGGAGGAATGAGCAGTTCTTC
j_call: TRBJ2-1
clone_size: -
d_call: TRBD2
v_call: TRBV30

cdr3_aa: CASSPPTVNTEAFF
cdr3_nt: TGTGCCAGCAGTCCACCGACAGTGAACACTGAAGCTTTCTTT
j_call: TRBJ1-1
clone_size: few
d_call: -
v_call: TRBV28

cdr3_aa: CASSYGSSYEQYF
cdr3_nt: TGTGCCAGCAGCTATGGTAGCTCCTACGAGCAGTACTTC
j_call: TRBJ2-7
clone_size: -
d_call: -
v_call: TRBV5-6

cdr3_aa: CAISFRQGADEKLFF
cdr3_nt: TGTGCCATCAGCTTCCGACAGGGGGCGGATGAAAAACTGTTTTTT
j_call: TRBJ1-4
clone_size: -
d_call: TRBD1
v_call: TRBV10-3

cdr3_aa: CASSPRDRGLTDTQYF
cdr3_nt: TGCGCCAGCAGCCCCCGGGACAGGGGGCTCACAGATACGCAGTATTTT
j_call: TRBJ2-3
clone_size: -
d_call: TRBD1
v_call: TRBV5-1

cdr3_aa: CASSPDRSSTDTQYF
cdr3_nt: TGTGCCAGTAGTCCGGACAGGTCTAGCACAGATACGCAGTATTTT
j_call: TRBJ2-3
clone_size: -
d_call: TRBD1
v_call: TRBV19

cdr3_aa: CASSPTSASYEQYF
cdr3_nt: TGTGCCAGCTCACCAACCAGCGCGTCCTACGAGCAGTACTTC
j_call: TRBJ2-7
clone_size: once
d_call: -
v_call: TRBV18

cdr3_aa: CASSSLPGQGNNEQFF
cdr3_nt: TGTGCCAGCAGCTCCCTCCCGGGACAGGGTAACAATGAGCAGTTCTTC
j_call: TRBJ2-1
clone_size: -
d_call: TRBD1
v_call: TRBV7-6

cdr3_aa: CASSLVGTEETQYF
cdr3_nt: TGCGCCAGCAGCTTGGTAGGGACAGAAGAGACCCAGTACTTC
j_call: TRBJ2-5
clone_size: -
d_call: TRBD1
v_call: TRBV5-1

cdr3_aa: CACRGGTTTYSNQPQHF
cdr3_nt: TGTGCCTGCCGTGGGGGCACAACGACTTATAGCAATCAGCCCCAGCATTTT
j_call: TRBJ1-5
clone_size: -
d_call: -
v_call: TRBV6-1

cdr3_aa: CASSEWTGGGYTF
cdr3_nt: TGTGCCAGCAGTGAATGGACAGGGGGTGGCTACACCTTC
j_call: TRBJ1-2
clone_size: few
d_call: TRBD1
v_call: TRBV25-1

cdr3_aa: CASSGGTDNSPLHF
cdr3_nt: TGCGCCAGCAGCGGGGGGACAGATAATTCACCCCTCCACTTT
j_call: TRBJ1-6
clone_size: -
d_call: TRBD1
v_call: TRBV5-1

cdr3_aa: CASSTGTSGNEFF
cdr3_nt: TGTGCCAGCAGTACGGGGACTAGCGGGAATGAGTTCTTC
j_call: TRBJ2-1
clone_size: -
d_call: TRBD2
v_call: TRBV5-4

cdr3_aa: CASSARPDAPRGNIQYF
cdr3_nt: TGTGCCAGCAGCGCCAGACCCGACGCCCCTAGGGGAAACATTCAGTACTTC
j_call: TRBJ2-4
clone_size: -
d_call: -
v_call: TRBV9

cdr3_aa: CAIKADREMAGELFF
cdr3_nt: TGTGCCATCAAGGCGGACAGGGAGATGGCCGGGGAGCTGTTTTTT
j_call: TRBJ2-2
clone_size: -
d_call: TRBD1
v_call: TRBV10-3

cdr3_aa: CASSQGHDNEQFF
cdr3_nt: TGTGCCAGCAGCCAAGGACATGACAATGAGCAGTTCTTC
j_call: TRBJ2-1
clone_size: -
d_call: -
v_call: TRBV14

cdr3_aa: CAWRSDRAAFF
cdr3_nt: TGTGCCTGGAGGAGCGACAGGGCTGCTTTCTTT
j_call: TRBJ1-1
clone_size: -
d_call: TRBD1
v_call: TRBV30

cdr3_aa: CASSQGGLLCAGELFF
cdr3_nt: TGTGCCAGCAGCCAAGGAGGTCTATTATGCGCCGGGGAGCTGTTTTTT
j_call: TRBJ2-2
clone_size: -
d_call: -
v_call: TRBV3-1/TRBV3-2

cdr3_aa: CASSLSDRFYGYTF
cdr3_nt: TGTGCCAGCAGCTTATCGGACAGGTTCTATGGCTACACCTTC
j_call: TRBJ1-2
clone_size: -
d_call: TRBD1
v_call: TRBV7-2

cdr3_aa: CASSPTPSPANYGYTF
cdr3_nt: TGTGCCAGCTCACCAACCCCCTCTCCGGCTAACTATGGCTACACCTTC
j_call: TRBJ1-2
clone_size: -
d_call: -
v_call: TRBV18

cdr3_aa: CASSAPGQGRYSNQPQHF
cdr3_nt: TGTGCCAGCAGTGCACCGGGACAGGGGAGGTATAGCAATCAGCCCCAGCATTTT
j_call: TRBJ1-5
clone_size: -
d_call: TRBD1
v_call: TRBV25-1

cdr3_aa: CASSWGLVGEQYF
cdr3_nt: TGTGCCAGCAGTTGGGGACTAGTAGGCGAGCAGTACTTC
j_call: TRBJ2-7
clone_size: -
d_call: TRBD2
v_call: TRBV28

cdr3_aa: CASSTGTNSYEQYF
cdr3_nt: TGTGCCAGTAGTACCGGGACTAACTCCTACGAGCAGTACTTC
j_call: TRBJ2-7
clone_size: -
d_call: TRBD2
v_call: TRBV19

cdr3_aa: CASSSGTSGYNEQFF
cdr3_nt: TGTGCCAGCAGCTCCGGGACTAGCGGTTACAATGAGCAGTTCTTC
j_call: TRBJ2-1
clone_size: -
d_call: TRBD2
v_call: TRBV3-1/TRBV3-2

cdr3_aa: CATSDPDRVGGYTF
cdr3_nt: TGTGCCACCAGTGACCCCGACAGGGTCGGTGGCTACACCTTC
j_call: TRBJ1-2
clone_size: -
d_call: TRBD1
v_call: TRBV24-1

cdr3_aa: CASSKGLARGTDTQYF
cdr3_nt: TGTGCCAGTAGTAAGGGACTAGCGCGGGGCACAGATACGCAGTATTTT
j_call: TRBJ2-3
clone_size: -
d_call: TRBD2
v_call: TRBV19

cdr3_aa: CASSMGAGQGGVEAFF
cdr3_nt: TGTGCCAGTAGTATGGGGGCGGGACAGGGTGGCGTTGAAGCTTTCTTT
j_call: TRBJ1-1
clone_size: -
d_call: TRBD1
v_call: TRBV19

cdr3_aa: CASRLWGGPYEQYF
cdr3_nt: TGTGCCAGCAGGTTGTGGGGGGGGCCCTACGAGCAGTACTTC
j_call: TRBJ2-7
clone_size: -
d_call: -
v_call: TRBV5-8

cdr3_aa: CASSPQGEVGNQPQHF
cdr3_nt: TGTGCCAGCAGTCCCCAGGGGGAAGTAGGCAATCAGCCCCAGCATTTT
j_call: TRBJ1-5
clone_size: -
d_call: TRBD1
v_call: TRBV25-1

cdr3_aa: CASSPTGTGLPYEQYF
cdr3_nt: TGTGCCAGCTCACCTACCGGGACAGGGCTCCCCTACGAGCAGTACTTC
j_call: TRBJ2-7
clone_size: -
d_call: TRBD1
v_call: TRBV18

cdr3_aa: CASKRGTSGILYEQYF
cdr3_nt: TGTGCCAGCAAACGGGGGACTAGCGGGATTCTTTACGAGCAGTACTTC
j_call: TRBJ2-7
clone_size: -
d_call: TRBD2
v_call: TRBV28

cdr3_aa: CASSLEGAGGGDTQYF
cdr3_nt: TGCGCCAGCAGCTTGGAAGGCGCGGGAGGGGGAGATACGCAGTATTTT
j_call: TRBJ2-3
clone_size: -
d_call: TRBD2
v_call: TRBV5-1

cdr3_aa: CASSQDTGGLRNTEAFF
cdr3_nt: TGTGCCAGCAGCCAAGATACAGGGGGCTTAAGGAACACTGAAGCTTTCTTT
j_call: TRBJ1-1
clone_size: -
d_call: TRBD1
v_call: TRBV4-2

cdr3_aa: CASSLPGVGELFF
cdr3_nt: TGTGCCAGCAGCTTACCGGGAGTCGGGGAGCTGTTTTTT
j_call: TRBJ2-2
clone_size: once
d_call: -
v_call: TRBV5-6

cdr3_aa: CASSLGAVETQYF
cdr3_nt: TGTGCCAGCAGCTTAGGGGCAGTAGAGACCCAGTACTTC
j_call: TRBJ2-5
clone_size: few
d_call: -
v_call: TRBV7-2

cdr3_aa: CASTRTAGYNEQFF
cdr3_nt: TGTGCCAGCACCCGAACTGCGGGGTACAATGAGCAGTTCTTC
j_call: TRBJ2-1
clone_size: many
d_call: -
v_call: TRBV6-5

cdr3_aa: CASSVQGQDYGYTF
cdr3_nt: TGTGCCAGCAGCGTTCAGGGGCAGGACTATGGCTACACCTTC
j_call: TRBJ1-2
clone_size: -
d_call: -
v_call: TRBV5-4

cdr3_aa: CASSRQRGLAGNTDTQYF
cdr3_nt: TGTGCCAGCAGCCGGCAGCGGGGACTAGCGGGAAACACAGATACGCAGTATTTT
j_call: TRBJ2-3
clone_size: -
d_call: TRBD2
v_call: TRBV3-1/TRBV3-2

cdr3_aa: CASSLQGAISEAFF
cdr3_nt: TGTGCCAGCAGCCTCCAGGGGGCGATCTCTGAAGCTTTCTTT
j_call: TRBJ1-1
clone_size: -
d_call: TRBD1
v_call: TRBV7-9

cdr3_aa: CASSVGTSGTDNEQFF
cdr3_nt: TGTGCCAGCAGCGTAGGAACTAGCGGGACCGACAATGAGCAGTTCTTC
j_call: TRBJ2-1
clone_size: -
d_call: TRBD2
v_call: TRBV9

cdr3_aa: CASSVGVSQPQHF
cdr3_nt: TGTGCCAGTAGTGTCGGGGTCAGTCAGCCCCAGCATTTT
j_call: TRBJ1-5
clone_size: -
d_call: -
v_call: TRBV19

cdr3_aa: CASSFTGVATNEKLFF
cdr3_nt: TGTGCCAGCAGCTTCACAGGAGTTGCAACTAATGAAAAACTGTTTTTT
j_call: TRBJ1-4
clone_size: -
d_call: -
v_call: TRBV11-2